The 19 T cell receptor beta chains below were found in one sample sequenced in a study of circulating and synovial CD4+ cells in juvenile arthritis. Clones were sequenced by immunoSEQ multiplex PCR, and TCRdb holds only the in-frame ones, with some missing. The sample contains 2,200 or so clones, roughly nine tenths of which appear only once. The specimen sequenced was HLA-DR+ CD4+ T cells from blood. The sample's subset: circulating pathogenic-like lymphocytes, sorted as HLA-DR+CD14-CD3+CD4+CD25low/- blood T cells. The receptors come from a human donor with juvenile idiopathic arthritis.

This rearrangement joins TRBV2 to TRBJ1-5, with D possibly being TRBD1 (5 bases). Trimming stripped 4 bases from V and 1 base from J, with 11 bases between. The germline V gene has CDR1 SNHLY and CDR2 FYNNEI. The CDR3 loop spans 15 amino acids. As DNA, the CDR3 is TGTGCCAGCAGTGGGCAGGGAAACAGCAATCAGCCCCAGCATTTT. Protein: CASSGQGNSNQPQHF. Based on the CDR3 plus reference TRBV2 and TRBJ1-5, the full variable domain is EPEVTQTPSHQVTQMGQEVILRCVPISNHLYFYWYRQILGQKVEFLVSFYNNEISEKSEIFDDQFSVERPDGSNFTLKIRSTKLEDSAMYFCASSGQGNSNQPQHFGDGTRLSIL.

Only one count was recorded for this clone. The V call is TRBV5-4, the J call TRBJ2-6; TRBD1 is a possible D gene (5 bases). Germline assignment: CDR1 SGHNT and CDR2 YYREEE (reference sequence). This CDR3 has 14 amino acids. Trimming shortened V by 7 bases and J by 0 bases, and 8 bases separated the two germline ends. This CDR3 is CASGDSSGANVLTF. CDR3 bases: TGTGCCAGCGGCGACAGCTCTGGGGCCAACGTCCTGACTTTC.

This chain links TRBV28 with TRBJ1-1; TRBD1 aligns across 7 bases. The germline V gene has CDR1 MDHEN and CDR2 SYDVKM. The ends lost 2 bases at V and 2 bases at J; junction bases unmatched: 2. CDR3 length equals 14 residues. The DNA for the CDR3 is TGTGCCAGCAGTTTAGGGACAGCCAACACTGAAGCTTTCTTT. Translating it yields CASSLGTANTEAFF.

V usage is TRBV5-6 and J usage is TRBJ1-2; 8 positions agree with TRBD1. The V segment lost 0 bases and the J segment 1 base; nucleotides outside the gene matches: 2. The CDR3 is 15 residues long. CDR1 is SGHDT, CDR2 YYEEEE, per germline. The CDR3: CASSLDRGGNYGYTF. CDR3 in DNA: TGTGCCAGCAGCTTGGACAGGGGGGGTAACTATGGCTACACCTTC.

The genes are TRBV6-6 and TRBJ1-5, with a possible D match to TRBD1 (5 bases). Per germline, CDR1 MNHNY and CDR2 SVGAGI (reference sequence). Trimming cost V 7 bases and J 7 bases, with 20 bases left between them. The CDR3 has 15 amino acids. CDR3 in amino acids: CASTQWGDVHQPQHF. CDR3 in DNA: TGTGCCAGCACCCAGTGGGGGGACGTCCACCAGCCCCAGCATTTT.

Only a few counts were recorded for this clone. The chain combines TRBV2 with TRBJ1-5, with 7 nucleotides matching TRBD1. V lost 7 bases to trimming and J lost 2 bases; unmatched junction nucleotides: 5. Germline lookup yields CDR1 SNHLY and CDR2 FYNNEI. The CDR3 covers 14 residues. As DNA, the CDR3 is TGTGCCAGCATGGGACAGCAAGGCAATCAGCCCCAGCATTTT. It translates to CASMGQQGNQPQHF.

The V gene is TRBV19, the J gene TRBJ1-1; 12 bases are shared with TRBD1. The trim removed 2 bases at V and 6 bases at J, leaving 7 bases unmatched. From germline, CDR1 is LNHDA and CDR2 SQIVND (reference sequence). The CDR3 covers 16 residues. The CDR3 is CASSIFPGQGAAEAFF. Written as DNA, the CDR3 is TGTGCCAGTAGTATATTCCCGGGACAGGGGGCCGCTGAAGCTTTCTTT.

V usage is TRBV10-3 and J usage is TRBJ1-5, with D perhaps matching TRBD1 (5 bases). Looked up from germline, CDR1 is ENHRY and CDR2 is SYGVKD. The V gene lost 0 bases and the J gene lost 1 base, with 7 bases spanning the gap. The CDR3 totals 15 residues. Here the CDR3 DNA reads TGTGCCATCAGTGAGTCGGGGGGGAGCAATCAGCCCCAGCATTTT. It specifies CAISESGGSNQPQHF.

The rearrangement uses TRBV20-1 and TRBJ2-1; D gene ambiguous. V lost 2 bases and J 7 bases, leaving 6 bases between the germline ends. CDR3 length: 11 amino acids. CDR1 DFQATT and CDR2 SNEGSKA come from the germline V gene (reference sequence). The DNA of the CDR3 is TGCAGTGCTAGACCCCAGAATGAGCAGTTCTTC. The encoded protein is CSARPQNEQFF.

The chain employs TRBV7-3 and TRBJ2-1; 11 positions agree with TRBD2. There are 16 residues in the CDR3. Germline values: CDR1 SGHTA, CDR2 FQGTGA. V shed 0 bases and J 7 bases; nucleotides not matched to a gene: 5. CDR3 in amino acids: CASSLTLAGGRNEQFF. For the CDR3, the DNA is TGTGCCAGCAGCTTAACGTTAGCGGGAGGGAGGAATGAGCAGTTCTTC.

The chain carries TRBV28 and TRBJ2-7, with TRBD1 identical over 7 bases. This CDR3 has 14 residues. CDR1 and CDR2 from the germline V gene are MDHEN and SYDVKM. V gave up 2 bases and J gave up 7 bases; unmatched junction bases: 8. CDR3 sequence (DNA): TGTGCCAGCAGTTTAGCCAGGGGGTGGGGAGAGCAGTACTTC. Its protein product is CASSLARGWGEQYF.

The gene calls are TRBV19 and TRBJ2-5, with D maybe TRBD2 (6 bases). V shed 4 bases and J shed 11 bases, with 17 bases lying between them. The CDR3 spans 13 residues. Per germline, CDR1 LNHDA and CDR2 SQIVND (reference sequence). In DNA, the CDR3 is TGTGCCAGTAGTACCTTGCAGGCTCGGGAGCAGTACTTC. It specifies CASSTLQAREQYF.

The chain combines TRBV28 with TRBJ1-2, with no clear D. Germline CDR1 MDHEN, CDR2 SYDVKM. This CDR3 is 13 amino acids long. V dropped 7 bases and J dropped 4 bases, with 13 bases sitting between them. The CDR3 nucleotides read TGTGCCAGCACCTCTTACACCCTCTATGGCTACACCTTC. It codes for CASTSYTLYGYTF.

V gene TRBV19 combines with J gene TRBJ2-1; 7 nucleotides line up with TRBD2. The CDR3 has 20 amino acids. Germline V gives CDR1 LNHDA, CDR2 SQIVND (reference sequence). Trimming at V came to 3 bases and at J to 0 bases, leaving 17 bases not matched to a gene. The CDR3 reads CASSIARERGRESSYNEQFF. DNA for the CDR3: TGTGCCAGTAGTATTGCGCGCGAGCGGGGCCGCGAAAGCTCCTACAATGAGCAGTTCTTC.

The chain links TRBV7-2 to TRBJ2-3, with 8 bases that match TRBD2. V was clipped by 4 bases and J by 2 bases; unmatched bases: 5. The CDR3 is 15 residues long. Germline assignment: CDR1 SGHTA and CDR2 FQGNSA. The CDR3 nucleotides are TGTGCCAGCAGCTCGGGACTAGGAAACACAGATACGCAGTATTTT. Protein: CASSSGLGNTDTQYF.

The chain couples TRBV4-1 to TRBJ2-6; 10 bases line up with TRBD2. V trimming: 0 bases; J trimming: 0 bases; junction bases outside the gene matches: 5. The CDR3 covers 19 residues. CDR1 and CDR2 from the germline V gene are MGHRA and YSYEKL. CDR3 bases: TGCGCCAGCAGCCAAGATCAAGGACTAGCGGACTCTGGGGCCAACGTCCTGACTTTC. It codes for CASSQDQGLADSGANVLTF.

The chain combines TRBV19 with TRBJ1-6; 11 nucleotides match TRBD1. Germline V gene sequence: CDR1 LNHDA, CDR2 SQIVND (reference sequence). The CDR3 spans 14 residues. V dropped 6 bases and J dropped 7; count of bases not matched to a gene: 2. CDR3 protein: CASRGTGGNSPLHF. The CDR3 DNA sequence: TGTGCCAGTAGGGGGACAGGGGGAAATTCACCCCTCCACTTT. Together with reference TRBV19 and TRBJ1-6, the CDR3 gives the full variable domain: DGGITQSPKYLFRKEGQNVTLSCEQNLNHDAMYWYRQDPGQGLRLIYYSQIVNDFQKGDIAEGYSVSREKKESFPLTVTSAQKNPTAFYLCASRGTGGNSPLHFGNGTRLTVT.

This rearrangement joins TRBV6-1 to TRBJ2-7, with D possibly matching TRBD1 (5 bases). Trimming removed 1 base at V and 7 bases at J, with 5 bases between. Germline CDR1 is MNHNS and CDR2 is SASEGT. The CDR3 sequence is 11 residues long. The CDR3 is CASSEEGEQYF. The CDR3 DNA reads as TGTGCCAGCAGTGAAGAGGGGGAGCAGTACTTC.

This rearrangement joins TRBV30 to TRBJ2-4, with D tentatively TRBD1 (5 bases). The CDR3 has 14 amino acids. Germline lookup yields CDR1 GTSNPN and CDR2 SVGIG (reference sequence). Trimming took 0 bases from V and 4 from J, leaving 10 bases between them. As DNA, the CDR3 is TGTGCCTGGAGTGTCCGGCAGGGAAAAAACATTCAGTACTTC. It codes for CAWSVRQGKNIQYF. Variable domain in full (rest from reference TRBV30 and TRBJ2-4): SQTIHQWPATLVQPVGSPLSLECTVEGTSNPNLYWYRQAAGRGLQLLFYSVGIGQISSEVPQNLSASRPQDRQFILSSKKLLLSDSGFYLCAWSVRQGKNIQYFGAGTRLSVL.